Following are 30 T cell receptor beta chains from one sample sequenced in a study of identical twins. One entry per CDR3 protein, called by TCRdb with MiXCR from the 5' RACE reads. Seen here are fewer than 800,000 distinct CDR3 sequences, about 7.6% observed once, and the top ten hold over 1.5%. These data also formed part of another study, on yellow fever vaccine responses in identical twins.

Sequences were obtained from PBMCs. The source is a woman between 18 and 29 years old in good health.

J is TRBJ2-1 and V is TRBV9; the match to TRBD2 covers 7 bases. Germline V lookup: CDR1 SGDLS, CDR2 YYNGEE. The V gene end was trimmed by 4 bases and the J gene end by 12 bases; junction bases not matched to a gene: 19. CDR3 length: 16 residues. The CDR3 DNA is TGTGCCAGCAGCCCCCCCGGGAGCGGGGAGAAACTTATGCAGTTCTTC. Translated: CASSPPGSGEKLMQFF.

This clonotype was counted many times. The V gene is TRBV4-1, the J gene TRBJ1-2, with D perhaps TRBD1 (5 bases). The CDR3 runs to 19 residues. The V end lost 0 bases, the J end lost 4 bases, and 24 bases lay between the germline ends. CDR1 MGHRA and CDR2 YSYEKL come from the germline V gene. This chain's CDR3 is CASSQDLYPGDRKIYGYTF. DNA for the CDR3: TGCGCCAGCAGCCAAGATCTATACCCCGGGGACCGAAAAATCTATGGCTACACCTTC.

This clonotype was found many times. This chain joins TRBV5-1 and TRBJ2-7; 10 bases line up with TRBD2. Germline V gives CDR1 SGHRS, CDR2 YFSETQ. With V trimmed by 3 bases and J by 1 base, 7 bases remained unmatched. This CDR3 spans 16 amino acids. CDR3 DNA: TGCGCCAGCAGCTATTCTAGACTAGCGGGTTCCTACGAGCAGTACTTC. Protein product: CASSYSRLAGSYEQYF.

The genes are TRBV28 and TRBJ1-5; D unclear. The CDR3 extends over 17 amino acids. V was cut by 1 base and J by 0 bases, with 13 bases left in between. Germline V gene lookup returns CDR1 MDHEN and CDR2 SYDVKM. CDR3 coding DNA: TGTGCCAGCAGTTTATATTCCATCCGCAATAGCAATCAGCCCCAGCATTTT. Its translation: CASSLYSIRNSNQPQHF.

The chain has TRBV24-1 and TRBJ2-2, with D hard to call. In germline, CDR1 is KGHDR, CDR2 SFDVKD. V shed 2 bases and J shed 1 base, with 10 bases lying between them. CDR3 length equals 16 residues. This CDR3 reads CATSDSSLWNTGELFF. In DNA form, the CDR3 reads TGTGCCACCAGTGATTCGTCGCTTTGGAACACCGGGGAGCTGTTTTTT.

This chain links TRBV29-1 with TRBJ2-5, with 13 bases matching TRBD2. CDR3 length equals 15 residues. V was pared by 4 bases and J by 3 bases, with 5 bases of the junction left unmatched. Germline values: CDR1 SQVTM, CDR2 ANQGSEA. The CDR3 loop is CSVGGGLAGKETQYF. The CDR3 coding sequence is TGCAGCGTTGGAGGGGGACTAGCGGGGAAAGAGACCCAGTACTTC.

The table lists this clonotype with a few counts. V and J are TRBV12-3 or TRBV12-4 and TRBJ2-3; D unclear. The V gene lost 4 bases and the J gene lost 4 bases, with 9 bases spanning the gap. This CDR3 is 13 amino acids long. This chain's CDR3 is CASSSSSPDTQYF. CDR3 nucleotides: TGTGCCAGCAGTTCTAGTTCCCCAGATACGCAGTATTTT.

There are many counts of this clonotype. CDR3: CASSSTGRPYTGELFF. In nucleotides, the CDR3 is TGCGCCAGCAGCTCGACAGGGCGCCCCTACACCGGGGAGCTGTTTTTT. The rearrangement links TRBV5-1 to TRBJ2-2; 7 bases match TRBD1. The V segment lost 3 bases and the J segment 3 bases; nucleotides outside the gene matches: 8. There are 16 residues in the CDR3. Germline CDR1 reads SGHRS; CDR2 reads YFSETQ.

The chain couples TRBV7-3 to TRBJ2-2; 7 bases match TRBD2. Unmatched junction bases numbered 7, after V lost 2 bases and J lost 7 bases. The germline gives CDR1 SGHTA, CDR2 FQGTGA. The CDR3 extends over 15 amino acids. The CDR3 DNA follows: TGTGCCAGCAGCTTAGGGCGGGAGAAAGGCGGGGAGCTGTTTTTT. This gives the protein CASSLGREKGGELFF.

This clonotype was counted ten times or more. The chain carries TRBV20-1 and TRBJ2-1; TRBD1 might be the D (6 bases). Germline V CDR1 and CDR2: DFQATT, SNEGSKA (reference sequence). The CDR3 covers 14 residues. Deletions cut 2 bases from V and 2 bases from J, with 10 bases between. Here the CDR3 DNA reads TGCAGTGCTAGACAGGGGATCCCCTACAATGAGCAGTTCTTC. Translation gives CSARQGIPYNEQFF.

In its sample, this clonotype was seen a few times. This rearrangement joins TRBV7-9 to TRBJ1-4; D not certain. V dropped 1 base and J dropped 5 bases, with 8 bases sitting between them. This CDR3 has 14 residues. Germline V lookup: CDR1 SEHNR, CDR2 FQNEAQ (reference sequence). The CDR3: CASSLGAGNEKLFF. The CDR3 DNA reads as TGTGCCAGCAGCTTAGGTGCCGGGAATGAAAAACTGTTTTTT.

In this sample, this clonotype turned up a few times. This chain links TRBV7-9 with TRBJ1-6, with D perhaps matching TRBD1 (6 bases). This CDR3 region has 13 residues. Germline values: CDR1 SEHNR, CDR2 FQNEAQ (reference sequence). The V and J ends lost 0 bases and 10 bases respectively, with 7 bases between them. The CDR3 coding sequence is TGTGCCAGCAGCTTAGCGGACAGCTCACCCCTCCACTTT. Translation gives CASSLADSSPLHF.

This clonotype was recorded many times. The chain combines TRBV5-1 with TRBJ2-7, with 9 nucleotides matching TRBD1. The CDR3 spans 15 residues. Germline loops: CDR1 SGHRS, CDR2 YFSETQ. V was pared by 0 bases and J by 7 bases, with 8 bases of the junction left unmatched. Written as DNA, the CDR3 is TGCGCCAGCAGCTTGGAGGGACAGGGTCGGAGTGAGCAGTACTTC. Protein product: CASSLEGQGRSEQYF.

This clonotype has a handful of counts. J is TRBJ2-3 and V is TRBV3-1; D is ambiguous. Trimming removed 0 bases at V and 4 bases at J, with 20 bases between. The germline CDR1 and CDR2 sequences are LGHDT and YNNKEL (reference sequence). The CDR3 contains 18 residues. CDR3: CASSQDGPPSPRADTQYF. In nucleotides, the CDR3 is TGTGCCAGCAGCCAAGATGGCCCCCCTTCGCCCCGCGCAGATACGCAGTATTTT.

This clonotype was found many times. The CDR3 loop reads CASGTTGSGNTIYF. The CDR3 coding sequence is TGTGCCAGCGGAACCACAGGCTCTGGAAACACCATATATTTT. This chain joins TRBV19 and TRBJ1-3; perhaps TRBD1 as D (5 bases). This CDR3 has 14 residues. Looked up from germline, CDR1 is LNHDA and CDR2 is SQIVND (reference sequence). Trimming pared 9 bases from V and 0 bases from J, leaving 12 bases between.

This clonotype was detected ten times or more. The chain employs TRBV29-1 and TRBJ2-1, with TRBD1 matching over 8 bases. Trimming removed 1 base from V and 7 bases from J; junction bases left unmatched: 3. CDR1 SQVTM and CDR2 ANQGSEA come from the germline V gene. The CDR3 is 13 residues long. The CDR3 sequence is CSVEVNRGNEQFF. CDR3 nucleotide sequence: TGCAGCGTTGAAGTAAACAGGGGGAATGAGCAGTTCTTC.

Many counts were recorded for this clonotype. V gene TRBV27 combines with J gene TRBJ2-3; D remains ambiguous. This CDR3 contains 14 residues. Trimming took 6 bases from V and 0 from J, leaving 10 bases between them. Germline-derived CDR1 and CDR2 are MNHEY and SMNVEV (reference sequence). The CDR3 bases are TGTGCCAGCAGGCCGTACGGGAGCACAGATACGCAGTATTTT. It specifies CASRPYGSTDTQYF.

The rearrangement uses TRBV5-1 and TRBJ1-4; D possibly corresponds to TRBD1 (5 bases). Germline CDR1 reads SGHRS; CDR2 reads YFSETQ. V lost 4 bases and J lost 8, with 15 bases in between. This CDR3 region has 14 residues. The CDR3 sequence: CASSEGLRGEKLFF. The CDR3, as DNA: TGCGCCAGCAGCGAGGGGCTTCGGGGAGAAAAACTGTTTTTT.

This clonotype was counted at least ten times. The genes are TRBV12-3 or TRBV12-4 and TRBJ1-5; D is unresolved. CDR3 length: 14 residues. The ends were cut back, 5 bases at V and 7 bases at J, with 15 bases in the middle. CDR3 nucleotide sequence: TGTGCCAGCAGTCGAAGGGAGCAATCCCAGCCCCAGCATTTT. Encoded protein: CASSRREQSQPQHF.

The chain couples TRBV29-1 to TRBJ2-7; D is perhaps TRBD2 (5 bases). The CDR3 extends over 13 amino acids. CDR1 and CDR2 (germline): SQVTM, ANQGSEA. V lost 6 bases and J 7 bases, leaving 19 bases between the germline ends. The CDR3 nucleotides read TGCAGCGTGACGACTACCCCTCATCGTGAGCAGTACTTC. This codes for CSVTTTPHREQYF.

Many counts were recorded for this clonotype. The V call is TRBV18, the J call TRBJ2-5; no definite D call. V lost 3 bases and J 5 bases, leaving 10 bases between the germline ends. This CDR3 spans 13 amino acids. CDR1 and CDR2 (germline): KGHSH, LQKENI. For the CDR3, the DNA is TGTGCCAGCTCACCGGGGAACGTCGAGACCCAGTACTTC. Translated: CASSPGNVETQYF.

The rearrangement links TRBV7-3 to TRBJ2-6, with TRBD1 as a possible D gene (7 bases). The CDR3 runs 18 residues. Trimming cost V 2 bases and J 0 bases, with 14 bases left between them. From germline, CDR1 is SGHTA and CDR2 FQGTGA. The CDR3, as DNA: TGTGCCAGCAGCTTATCCGCAGGGGGACTCTCTGGGGCCAACGTCCTGACTTTC. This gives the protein CASSLSAGGLSGANVLTF.

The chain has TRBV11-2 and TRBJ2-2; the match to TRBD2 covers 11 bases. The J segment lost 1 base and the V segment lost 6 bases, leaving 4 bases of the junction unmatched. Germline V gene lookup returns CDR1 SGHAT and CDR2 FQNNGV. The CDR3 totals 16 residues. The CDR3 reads CASSTGTSGNTGELFF. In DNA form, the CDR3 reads TGTGCCAGCAGTACTGGGACTAGCGGGAACACCGGGGAGCTGTTTTTT.

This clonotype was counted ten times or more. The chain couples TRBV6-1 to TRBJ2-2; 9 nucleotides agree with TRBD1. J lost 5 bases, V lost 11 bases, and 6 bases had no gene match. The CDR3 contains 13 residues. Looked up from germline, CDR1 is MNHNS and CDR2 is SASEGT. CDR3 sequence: CASRDRGTGELFF. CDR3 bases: TGTGCCTCAAGAGACAGGGGGACCGGGGAGCTGTTTTTT.

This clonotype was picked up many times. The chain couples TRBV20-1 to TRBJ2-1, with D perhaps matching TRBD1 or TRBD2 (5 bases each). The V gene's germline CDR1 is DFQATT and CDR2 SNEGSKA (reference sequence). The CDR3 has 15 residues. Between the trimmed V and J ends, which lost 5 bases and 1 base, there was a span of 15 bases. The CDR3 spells CSAPLAGSSYNEQFF. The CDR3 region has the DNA TGCAGTGCTCCCTTGGCAGGGAGTTCCTACAATGAGCAGTTCTTC.

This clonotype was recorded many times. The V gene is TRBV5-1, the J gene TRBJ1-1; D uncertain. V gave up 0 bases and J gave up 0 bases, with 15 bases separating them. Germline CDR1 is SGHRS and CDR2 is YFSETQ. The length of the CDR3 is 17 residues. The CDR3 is CASSLVPALGVNTEAFF. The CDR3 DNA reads TGCGCCAGCAGCTTGGTCCCAGCTTTGGGCGTGAACACTGAAGCTTTCTTT.

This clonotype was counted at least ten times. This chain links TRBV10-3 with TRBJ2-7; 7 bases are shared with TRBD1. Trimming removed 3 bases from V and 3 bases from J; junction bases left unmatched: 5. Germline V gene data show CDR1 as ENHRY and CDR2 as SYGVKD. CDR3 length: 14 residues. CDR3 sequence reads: CAISDWDRSYEQYF. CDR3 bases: TGTGCCATCAGTGACTGGGACAGAAGCTACGAGCAGTACTTC.

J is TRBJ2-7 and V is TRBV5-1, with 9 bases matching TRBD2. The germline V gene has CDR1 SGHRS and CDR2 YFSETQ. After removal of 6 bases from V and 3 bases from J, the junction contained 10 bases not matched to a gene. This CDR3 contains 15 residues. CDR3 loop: CASTEGLAGDYEQYF. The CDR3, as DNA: TGCGCCAGCACCGAGGGACTAGCCGGAGACTACGAGCAGTACTTC.

The CDR3 bases are TGTGCCAGTAGGAATGGGCGCAATCAGCCCCAGCATTTT. It translates to CASRNGRNQPQHF. The gene calls are TRBV27 and TRBJ1-5; D not resolved. The CDR3 runs to 13 residues. Trimming removed 9 bases from V and 2 bases from J, with 11 bases in between. Germline V CDR1 and CDR2: MNHEY, SMNVEV (reference sequence).

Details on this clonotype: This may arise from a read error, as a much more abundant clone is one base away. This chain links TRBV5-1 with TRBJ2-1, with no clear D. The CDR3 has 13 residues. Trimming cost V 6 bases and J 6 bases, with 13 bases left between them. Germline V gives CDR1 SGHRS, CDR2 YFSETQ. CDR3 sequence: CASNVVRSNEQFF. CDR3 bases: TGCGCCAGCAACGTTGTACGGTCCAATGAGCAGTTCTTC. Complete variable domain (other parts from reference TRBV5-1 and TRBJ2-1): KAGVTQTPRYLIKTRGQQVTLSCSPISGHRSVSWYQQTPGQGLQFLFEYFSETQRNKGNFPGRFSGRQFSNSRSEMNVSTLELGDSALYLCASNVVRSNEQFFGPGTRLTVL.